This T cell receptor beta chain was sequenced for a study of blood T cell repertoires in COVID-19. Across the whole study: Sources were T cells, B-cell-depleted T cells, or PBMCs; the material itself was cDNA or gDNA.

Participants were aged about 18 to 90 years, lived in roughly 23 US areas, and enrolled virtually. Which cohort a participant joined came from the clinical history participants gave. This clone is a singleton in its sample. The CDR3 length is 15 residues. Per the germline V gene, CDR1 is SGDLS and CDR2 is YYNGEE. V was trimmed by 3 bases and J by 0 bases, leaving 13 bases between them. Authors' processing steps: Quantification of nucleated cells was approximated via reference gene primer amplification. Sequencing used immunoSEQ multiplex PCR; TCRdb keeps in-frame clones, though not all of them. That table supplies the V and J calls and clone size; D and trimming were determined from the DNA. The repertoire holds approximately 260,000 clones, roughly 88% seen once, with more than 1% in the top ten.

This TCR was sampled from a woman aged 35 to 49 with acute COVID-19. The rearrangement links TRBV9 to TRBJ2-7; D ambiguous. The sequencing input was PBMCs or T cells enriched from blood (not recorded which). In nucleotides, the CDR3 is TGTGCCAGCAGCGCCGGAATGGGCCTCTCCTACGAGCAGTACTTC. It is translated as CASSAGMGLSYEQYF.